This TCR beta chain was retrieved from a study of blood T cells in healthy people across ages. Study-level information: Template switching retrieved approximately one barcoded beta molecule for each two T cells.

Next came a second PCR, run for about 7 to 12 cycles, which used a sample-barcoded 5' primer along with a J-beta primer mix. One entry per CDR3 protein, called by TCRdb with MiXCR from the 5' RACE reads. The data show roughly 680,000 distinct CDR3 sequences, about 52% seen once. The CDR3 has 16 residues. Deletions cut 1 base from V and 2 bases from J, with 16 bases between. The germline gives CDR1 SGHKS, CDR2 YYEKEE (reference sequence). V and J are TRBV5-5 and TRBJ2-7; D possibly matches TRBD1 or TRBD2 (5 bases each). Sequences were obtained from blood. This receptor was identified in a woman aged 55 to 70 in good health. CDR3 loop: CASSLYSWDRAYEQYF. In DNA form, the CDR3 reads TGTGCCAGCAGCTTGTACTCATGGGACCGAGCCTACGAGCAGTACTTC.